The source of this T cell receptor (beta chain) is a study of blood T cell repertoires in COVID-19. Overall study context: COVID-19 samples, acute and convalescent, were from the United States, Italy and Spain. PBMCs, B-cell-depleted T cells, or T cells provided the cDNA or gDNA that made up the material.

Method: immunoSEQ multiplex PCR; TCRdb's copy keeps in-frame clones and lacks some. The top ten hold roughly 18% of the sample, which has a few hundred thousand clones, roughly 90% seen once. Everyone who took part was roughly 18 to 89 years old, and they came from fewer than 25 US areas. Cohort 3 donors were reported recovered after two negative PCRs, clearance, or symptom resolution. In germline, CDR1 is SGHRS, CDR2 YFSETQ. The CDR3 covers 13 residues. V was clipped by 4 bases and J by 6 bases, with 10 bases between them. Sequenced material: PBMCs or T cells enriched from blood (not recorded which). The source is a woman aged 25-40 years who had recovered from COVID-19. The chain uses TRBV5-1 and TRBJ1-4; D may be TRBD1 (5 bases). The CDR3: CASSQGADEKLFF. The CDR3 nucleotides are TGCGCCAGCAGCCAGGGTGCTGATGAAAAACTGTTTTTT.